This is a list of T cell receptor beta chains from one sample in a study of beta chain features in type 1 diabetes. The data were produced by immunoSEQ multiplex PCR, yet TCRdb's version contains in-frame clones alone and is incomplete. The sample includes roughly 450,000 clones, over 11% seen only once; the top ten take roughly 0.04%. Sequenced: naive CD4+ T cells from blood. The receptors originated from a man aged 25-45 years in good health. Each CDR3 is given with its conserved first and last residue. The D gene is left open where the match is weak. Where a row states a size, it is once, few, many or the class of an expanded clone; other rows omit it.

>few|TRBJ1-2|TRBV7-2|.
TGTGCCAGCAGCTTACAGGGCTATGGCTACACCTTC
CASSLQGYGYTF
>.|TRBJ1-5|TRBV29-1|.
TGCAGCGTCGCCCTGGCACGGGGTGCTAGCAATCAGCCCCAGCATTTT
CSVALARGASNQPQHF
>few|TRBJ2-7|TRBV4-3|.
TGCGCCAGCAGCCTCATTCCACACTACGAGCAGTACTTC
CASSLIPHYEQYF
>few|TRBJ2-1|TRBV14|TRBD2
TGTGCCAGTGGGACTAGCGGGTCGAATGAGCAGTTCTTC
CASGTSGSNEQFF
>many|TRBJ1-1|TRBV10-3|TRBD1
TGTGCCATCAGTGAGTCCCGACAGGGTGTCGCTGAAGCTTTCTTT
CAISESRQGVAEAFF
>few|TRBJ2-1|TRBV25-1|TRBD1
TGTGCCAGCAGGATCCAGGGACAGGGACGGCATGAGCAGTTCTTC
CASRIQGQGRHEQFF
>.|TRBJ1-2|TRBV6-5|.
TGTGCCAGCAGTTACTCTTATGGGAACTATGGCTACACCTTC
CASSYSYGNYGYTF
>few|TRBJ2-1|TRBV19|.
TGTGCCAGTAGTACGGGACGGAGAGCCTACAATGAGCAGTTCTTC
CASSTGRRAYNEQFF
>.|TRBJ1-1|TRBV30|.
TGTGCCTGGAGTGTACAGGTGAACACTGAAGCTTTCTTT
CAWSVQVNTEAFF
>few|TRBJ1-2|TRBV5-1|.
TGCGCCAGCAGCTTGACGACCCGGAATGGCTACACCTTC
CASSLTTRNGYTF
>few|TRBJ2-1|TRBV29-1|.
TGCATCGTAGCACAGTATAATGAGCAGTTCTTC
CIVAQYNEQFF
>few|TRBJ2-3|TRBV15|.
TGTGCCACCAGCCCGGGACCGGCGGATACGCAGTATTTT
CATSPGPADTQYF
>.|TRBJ1-6|TRBV14|.
TGTGCCAGCAGCATGACCGCACAGCCCTATTCACCCCTCCACTTT
CASSMTAQPYSPLHF
>many|TRBJ2-3|TRBV7-2|.
TGTGCCAGCAGCTTATCCTCAGGCACAGATACGCAGTATTTT
CASSLSSGTDTQYF